The 32 T cell receptor beta chains given below trace back to one sample, sequenced in a study of control samples from healthy donors and cancer patients. Data came from immunoSEQ multiplex PCR; TCRdb stores just in-frame clones and leaves some out. The sample has over 150,000 clones; over 85% are singletons. The sequencing sample was made of blood. Every receptor here comes from a man aged 18 to 29 in good health.

This rearrangement joins TRBV6-5 to TRBJ2-5; 9 bases are a match to TRBD1. Per the germline V gene, CDR1 is MNHEY and CDR2 is SVGAGI. V gave up 6 bases and J gave up 3 bases; unmatched junction bases: 5. The length of the CDR3 is 14 residues. CDR3 residues: CASRARQGEETQYF. The DNA for the CDR3 is TGTGCCAGCAGGGCGAGACAGGGGGAAGAGACCCAGTACTTC.

This chain uses TRBV7-9 with TRBJ1-5; 7 positions agree with TRBD1. CDR3 length: 14 residues. Germline CDR1 and CDR2: SEHNR and FQNEAQ (reference sequence). Trimming took 5 bases from V and 7 from J; bases not matched to a gene: 8. Written as DNA, the CDR3 is TGTGCCAGCAGCCCCGACAGGGTAGAGCAGCCCCAGCATTTT. This sequence encodes CASSPDRVEQPQHF.

In nucleotides, the CDR3 is TGTGCCAGCAGTCCACCCCGGGCAGGGCCTAGACAGCCCCAGCATTTT. This gives the protein CASSPPRAGPRQPQHF. The chain has TRBV28 and TRBJ1-5; tentatively, D is TRBD1 (5 bases). The germline V gene encodes CDR1 MDHEN and CDR2 SYDVKM. The CDR3 consists of 16 residues. Trimming pared 5 bases from V and 7 bases from J, leaving 21 bases between. Looking up the rest from reference TRBV28 and TRBJ1-5 gives the full variable domain: DVKVTQSSRYLVKRTGEKVFLECVQDMDHENMFWYRQDPGLGLRLIYFSYDVKMKEKGDIPEGYSVSREKKERFSLILESASTNQTSMYLCASSPPRAGPRQPQHFGDGTRLSIL.

The V gene is TRBV5-1, the J gene TRBJ2-7; D is tentatively TRBD1 or TRBD2 (5 bases each). CDR1 SGHRS and CDR2 YFSETQ come from the germline V gene. The CDR3 is 14 residues long. Between the trimmed V and J ends, which lost 0 bases and 3 bases, there was a span of 10 bases. Here the CDR3 reads CASSLGDGFYEQYF. Here the CDR3 DNA reads TGCGCCAGCAGCTTGGGGGACGGATTCTACGAGCAGTACTTC.

The chain links TRBV7-9 to TRBJ2-2; 8 bases are a match to TRBD1. This CDR3 has 17 residues. Germline V lookup: CDR1 SEHNR, CDR2 FQNEAQ (reference sequence). J was trimmed by 3 bases and V by 1 base; bases with no gene match: 7. CDR3 nucleotide sequence: TGTGCCAGCAGCTTAGATCAGACAGGGGAGTACACCGGGGAGCTGTTTTTT. Its translation is CASSLDQTGEYTGELFF.

The rearrangement links TRBV3-1 (or the pseudogene TRBV3-2) to TRBJ1-1; 7 bases are shared with TRBD1. J gave up 8 bases and V 4 bases, and 4 bases lay outside the gene matches. The CDR3 has 12 amino acids. CDR1 is LGHDT, CDR2 YNNKEL, per germline (reference sequence). The CDR3, as DNA: TGTGCCAGCAGCCTTCAGGGGGGGGAAGCTTTCTTT. This encodes CASSLQGGEAFF.

The chain recombines TRBV2 with TRBJ2-7; TRBD1 agrees at 8 bases. The CDR3 is made up of 14 amino acids. Trimming took 4 bases from V and 3 from J; bases not matched to a gene: 5. The V gene's germline CDR1 is SNHLY and CDR2 FYNNEI. Here the CDR3 reads CASSANRGFYEQYF. In nucleotides, the CDR3 is TGTGCCAGCAGTGCTAACAGGGGGTTCTACGAGCAGTACTTC.

The chain couples TRBV30 to TRBJ1-3; D uncertain. Deletions cut 2 bases from V and 8 bases from J, with 16 bases between. Germline V gene data show CDR1 as GTSNPN and CDR2 as SVGIG (reference sequence). CDR3 length: 14 amino acids. Here the CDR3 DNA reads TGTGCCTGGAGTAAGAAAGACATGGTGGACACCATATATTTT. Protein: CAWSKKDMVDTIYF.

The chain carries TRBV27 and TRBJ1-1, with a possible D match to TRBD1 (5 bases). V was pared by 2 bases and J by 6 bases, with 16 bases between. The CDR3 is 15 amino acids. Germline V CDR1 and CDR2: MNHEY, SMNVEV (reference sequence). The CDR3 nucleotides are TGTGCCAGCAGTTTAGGGCGAGGGGCCGGGGCTGAAGCTTTCTTT. Amino acids: CASSLGRGAGAEAFF.

The chain carries TRBV5-8 and TRBJ1-5, with 7 bases identical to TRBD1. This CDR3 is 15 amino acids long. Germline values: CDR1 SGHTS, CDR2 YDEGEE. Unmatched junction bases numbered 9, after V lost 5 bases and J lost 4 bases. The CDR3 DNA reads TGTGCCAGCAGATATGACAGGGTGGGGAATCAGCCCCAGCATTTT. Its protein is CASRYDRVGNQPQHF.

This clone appeared a single time. The chain combines TRBV6-5 with TRBJ2-7; 8 bases map to TRBD1. CDR1 is MNHEY and CDR2 is SVGAGI in the germline V gene. The ends lost 6 bases at V and 3 bases at J; junction bases unmatched: 1. This CDR3 comprises 12 residues. CDR3 residues: CASSGQGYEQYF. As DNA, the CDR3 is TGTGCCAGCAGCGGACAGGGCTACGAGCAGTACTTC.

The chain joins TRBV9 to TRBJ2-4; tentatively, D is TRBD1 (5 bases). V lost 2 bases to trimming and J lost 6 bases, with 12 bases between them. The CDR3 totals 14 residues. CDR1 is SGDLS and CDR2 is YYNGEE in the germline V gene. CDR3 in amino acids: CASSVDQGGNIQYF. The CDR3, as DNA: TGTGCCAGCAGCGTGGACCAGGGTGGAAACATTCAGTACTTC. Supplemented by reference TRBV9 and TRBJ2-4, the full variable domain reads DSGVTQTPKHLITATGQRVTLRCSPRSGDLSVYWYQQSLDQGLQFLIQYYNGEERAKGNILERFSAQQFPDLHSELNLSSLELGDSALYFCASSVDQGGNIQYFGAGTRLSVL.

V is TRBV2 and J is TRBJ2-7; D perhaps matches TRBD2 (7 bases). Germline loops: CDR1 SNHLY, CDR2 FYNNEI. Trimming took off 7 bases at V and 6 bases at J, with 16 bases between the two ends. This CDR3 is 13 amino acids long. The DNA of the CDR3 is TGTGCCAGCAAGAAACTCGCGGGGGCCGAGCAGTACTTC. Encoded protein: CASKKLAGAEQYF.

This sequence joins TRBV12-3 or TRBV12-4 and TRBJ2-3; no clear D. V was cut by 3 bases and J by 5 bases, with 6 bases left in between. The CDR3 runs 12 residues. CDR3 loop: CASSFGGDTQYF. Here the CDR3 DNA reads TGTGCCAGCAGTTTCGGTGGAGATACGCAGTATTTT.

The V call is TRBV3-1 (or the pseudogene TRBV3-2), the J call TRBJ1-1; the match to TRBD1 covers 8 bases. With 0 bases clipped from V and 11 bases from J, the junction kept 11 bases outside the gene matches. Germline V gene data show CDR1 as LGHDT and CDR2 as YNNKEL (reference sequence). This CDR3 is 15 amino acids long. CDR3 protein: CASSQDWQGALRAFF. CDR3 nucleotide sequence: TGTGCCAGCAGCCAAGATTGGCAGGGGGCGCTGAGGGCTTTCTTT.

The chain has TRBV19 and TRBJ2-7; 7 bases are shared with TRBD1. Trimming at V came to 8 bases and at J to 5 bases, leaving 12 bases not matched to a gene. CDR1 is LNHDA and CDR2 is SQIVND in the germline V gene (reference sequence). This CDR3 has 14 residues. The DNA for the CDR3 is TGTGCCAGTGGTACAGGGGATTCGAGGAACGAGCAGTACTTC. Its protein is CASGTGDSRNEQYF.

The chain has TRBV7-2 and TRBJ2-7; possibly TRBD1 or TRBD2 for D (5 bases each). The length of the CDR3 is 13 residues. CDR1 is SGHTA and CDR2 is FQGNSA in the germline V gene. Trimming pared 5 bases from V and 2 bases from J, leaving 10 bases between. CDR3 sequence reads: CASSGTPAYEQYF. The CDR3 coding sequence is TGTGCCAGCAGCGGGACGCCGGCCTACGAGCAGTACTTC.

The gene calls are TRBV10-3 and TRBJ2-1, with D tentatively TRBD1 (6 bases). The CDR3 has 14 amino acids. Germline V gene data show CDR1 as ENHRY and CDR2 as SYGVKD. Trimming removed 4 bases from V and 3 bases from J, with 10 bases in between. The CDR3 protein is CAISGGQFYNEQFF. In DNA form, the CDR3 reads TGTGCCATCAGTGGCGGACAGTTCTACAATGAGCAGTTCTTC.

The rearrangement joins TRBV24-1 to TRBJ1-1; D call uncertain. The CDR3 length is 15 residues. V was cut by 6 bases and J by 0 bases, with 13 bases left in between. Germline-derived CDR1 and CDR2 are KGHDR and SFDVKD. The CDR3, as DNA: TGTGCCACCAGTCAAACGGGCAGCATGAACACTGAAGCTTTCTTT. Its protein is CATSQTGSMNTEAFF.

The chain carries TRBV5-1 and TRBJ2-5, with D possibly being TRBD1 or TRBD2 (5 bases each). CDR1 and CDR2 (germline): SGHRS, YFSETQ. The CDR3 runs to 13 residues. V lost 7 bases, J lost 5 bases, and 15 bases lay in between. As DNA, the CDR3 is TGCGCCAGCGCTTCGGGGCCTGAGGAGACCCAGTACTTC. Translating it yields CASASGPEETQYF.

This clone was observed once. V usage is TRBV30 and J usage is TRBJ2-2; no firm D call. This CDR3 contains 15 residues. Trimming took off 1 base at V and 6 bases at J, with 15 bases between the two ends. Germline CDR1 and CDR2: GTSNPN and SVGIG (reference sequence). In DNA form, the CDR3 reads TGTGCCTGGAGTGCCCTTAAGACATCCGCCGGGGAGCTGTTTTTT. It codes for CAWSALKTSAGELFF.

V is TRBV30 and J is TRBJ1-5; D remains ambiguous. This CDR3 has 12 residues. Between the trimmed V and J ends, which lost 3 bases and 2 bases, there was a span of 5 bases. Germline V gene data show CDR1 as GTSNPN and CDR2 as SVGIG (reference sequence). The CDR3 sequence: CAWSNGNQPQHF. In DNA form, the CDR3 reads TGTGCCTGGAGCAACGGCAATCAGCCCCAGCATTTT. Looking up the rest from reference TRBV30 and TRBJ1-5 gives the full variable domain: SQTIHQWPATLVQPVGSPLSLECTVEGTSNPNLYWYRQAAGRGLQLLFYSVGIGQISSEVPQNLSASRPQDRQFILSSKKLLLSDSGFYLCAWSNGNQPQHFGDGTRLSIL.

This clone was seen a few times. The chain carries TRBV9 and TRBJ1-1; D ambiguous. The V gene's germline CDR1 is SGDLS and CDR2 YYNGEE. Deletions cut 0 bases from V and 1 base from J, with 7 bases between. The CDR3 extends over 14 amino acids. CDR3 DNA sequence: TGTGCCAGCAGCGTAGGCAGTGGGAACACTGAAGCTTTCTTT. The encoded protein is CASSVGSGNTEAFF.

The chain joins TRBV10-3 to TRBJ1-2; D might be TRBD1 (6 bases). Germline CDR1 ENHRY, CDR2 SYGVKD. CDR3 length equals 15 residues. The V end lost 3 bases, the J end lost 0 bases, and 11 bases lay between the germline ends. DNA of the CDR3: TGTGCCATCAGTGAAGGGGGGGATACTAACTATGGCTACACCTTC. Encoded protein: CAISEGGDTNYGYTF.

The gene calls are TRBV12-3 or TRBV12-4 and TRBJ2-3; 7 bases line up with TRBD2. J was trimmed by 10 bases and V by 7 bases; bases with no gene match: 8. CDR3 length: 12 amino acids. The CDR3 bases are TGTGCCAGCACCCTCCCGGGGGGTGCGCAGTATTTT. It specifies CASTLPGGAQYF.

The rearrangement links TRBV25-1 to TRBJ2-1; 9 bases are shared with TRBD1. Germline CDR1 is MGHDK and CDR2 is SYGVNS. The CDR3 runs 18 residues. The V gene end was trimmed by 8 bases and the J gene end by 0 bases; junction bases not matched to a gene: 14. CDR3 sequence (DNA): TGTGCCAGCGGGGGGTCAAGGACAGGGGAGAGCTCCTACAATGAGCAGTTCTTC. Amino acids: CASGGSRTGESSYNEQFF.

The chain employs TRBV5-8 and TRBJ1-5; D not certain. Germline V CDR1 and CDR2: SGHTS, YDEGEE. Trimming took off 2 bases at V and 4 bases at J, with 16 bases between the two ends. CDR3 length equals 16 residues. CDR3 loop: CASSFGGGTFNQPQHF. Here the CDR3 DNA reads TGTGCCAGCAGCTTTGGAGGTGGTACTTTTAATCAGCCCCAGCATTTT. Drawing the rest from reference TRBV5-8 and TRBJ1-5, the complete variable domain is EAGVTQSPTHLIKTRGQQATLRCSPISGHTSVYWYQQALGLGLQFLLWYDEGEERNRGNFPPRFSGRQFPNYSSELNVNALELEDSALYLCASSFGGGTFNQPQHFGDGTRLSIL.

This rearrangement joins TRBV29-1 to TRBJ2-7, with TRBD1 as a possible D gene (6 bases). Trimming removed 6 bases at V and 6 bases at J, with 15 bases between. From germline, CDR1 is SQVTM and CDR2 ANQGSEA. This CDR3 spans 12 amino acids. This CDR3 is CSVGDTGREQYF. In DNA, the CDR3 is TGCAGCGTGGGGGACACAGGTCGCGAGCAGTACTTC.

The chain links TRBV5-1 to TRBJ1-2, with D unclear. Trimming took 4 bases from V and 2 from J, leaving 9 bases between them. This CDR3 is 13 amino acids long. CDR1 SGHRS and CDR2 YFSETQ come from the germline V gene. The CDR3 loop is CASSLTENYGYTF. The CDR3 DNA follows: TGCGCCAGCAGCCTTACAGAAAACTATGGCTACACCTTC.

This clone appeared a single time. This chain joins TRBV27 and TRBJ1-2; 12 bases are shared with TRBD1. The CDR3 sequence is 15 residues long. V lost 5 bases, J lost 8 bases, and 9 bases stayed unmatched. Germline values: CDR1 MNHEY, CDR2 SMNVEV (reference sequence). The CDR3 sequence is CASSLRGQGAPGYTF. Written as DNA, the CDR3 is TGTGCCAGCAGTCTAAGGGGACAGGGGGCGCCCGGCTACACCTTC.

The rearrangement uses TRBV19 and TRBJ2-7, with 8 bases matching TRBD1. The CDR3 consists of 17 residues. V trimming: 8 bases; J trimming: 0 bases; junction bases outside the gene matches: 15. In germline, CDR1 is LNHDA, CDR2 SQIVND (reference sequence). CDR3 bases: TGTGCCAGTCGAGGGCCCAAAAGACAGGGGTTCTCCTACGAGCAGTACTTC. Protein: CASRGPKRQGFSYEQYF.

The chain combines TRBV5-1 with TRBJ1-1, with D possibly being TRBD1 (5 bases). The CDR3 extends over 13 amino acids. V lost 7 bases and J 1 base, leaving 11 bases between the germline ends. Germline loops: CDR1 SGHRS, CDR2 YFSETQ. CDR3 in amino acids: CASSGTRNTEAFF. Written as DNA, the CDR3 is TGCGCCAGCTCCGGGACGAGGAACACTGAAGCTTTCTTT.